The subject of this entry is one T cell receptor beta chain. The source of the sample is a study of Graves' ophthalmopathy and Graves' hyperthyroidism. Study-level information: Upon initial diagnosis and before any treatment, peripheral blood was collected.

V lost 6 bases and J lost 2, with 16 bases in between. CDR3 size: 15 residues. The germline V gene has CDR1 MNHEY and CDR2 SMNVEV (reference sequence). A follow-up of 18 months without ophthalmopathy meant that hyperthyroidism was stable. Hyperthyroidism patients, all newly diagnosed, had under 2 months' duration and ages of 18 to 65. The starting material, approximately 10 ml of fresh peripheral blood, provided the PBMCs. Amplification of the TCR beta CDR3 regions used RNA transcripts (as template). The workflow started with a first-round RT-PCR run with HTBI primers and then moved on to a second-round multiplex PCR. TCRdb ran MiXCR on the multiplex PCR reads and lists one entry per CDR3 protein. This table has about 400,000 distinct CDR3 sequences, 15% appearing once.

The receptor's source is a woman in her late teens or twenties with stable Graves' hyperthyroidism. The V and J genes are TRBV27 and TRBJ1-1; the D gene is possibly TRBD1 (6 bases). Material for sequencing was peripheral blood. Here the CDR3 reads CASSPGQPLNTEAFF. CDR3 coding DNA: TGTGCCAGCAGCCCCGGACAGCCTCTTAACACTGAAGCTTTCTTT.